The next 12 T cell receptor beta chains were all read from a single sample in a study of T cell repertoires in aging, cancer and after chemotherapy. Rearranged V-D-J TRB sequences were amplified with a mixed TRB-A/B primer pool. One entry per CDR3 protein, called by TCRdb with MiXCR from the multiplex PCR reads. The table has about 5,100 distinct CDR3 sequences, roughly 39% seen once; the top ten hold about 49%. TCR beta rearrangements were amplified from peripheral blood genomic DNA. Sequencing was carried out using blood. Receptors originate from a human donor with a blood cancer.

In this sample, this clonotype turned up a few times. The chain employs TRBV27 and TRBJ2-2; no clear D. The CDR3 is made up of 13 amino acids. Between the trimmed V and J ends, which lost 5 bases and 4 bases, there was a span of 8 bases. From germline, CDR1 is MNHEY and CDR2 SMNVEV (reference sequence). The chain's CDR3 is CASSHGGTGELFF. The CDR3 coding sequence is TGTGCCAGCAGTCACGGTGGCACCGGGGAGCTGTTTTTT.

As concerns this clonotype: This CDR3 is missing its conserved last phenylalanine or tryptophan, likely due to a read error. The rearrangement uses TRBV6-1 and TRBJ1-2; D is possibly TRBD1 (6 bases). V was cut by 4 bases and J by 1 base, with 13 bases left in between. Germline CDR1 is MNHNS and CDR2 is SASEGT. CDR3 size: 15 residues. The CDR3 coding sequence is TGTGCCAGCAGTGTTCGGGGGGCCAATAACTATGGCTACACCCTC. Amino acids: CASSVRGANNYGYTL.

A few counts support this clonotype. The chain is built from TRBV30 and TRBJ2-5; 9 bases are a match to TRBD1. Germline CDR1 GTSNPN, CDR2 SVGIG (reference sequence). J gave up 3 bases and V 2 bases, and 7 bases lay outside the gene matches. CDR3 size: 15 residues. As DNA, the CDR3 is TGTGCCTGGAGTCCGTGGACAGGGGTGAAAGAGACCCAGTACTTC. This gives the protein CAWSPWTGVKETQYF. The whole variable domain, filled in from reference TRBV30 and TRBJ2-5, reads SQTIHQWPATLVQPVGSPLSLECTVEGTSNPNLYWYRQAAGRGLQLLFYSVGIGQISSEVPQNLSASRPQDRQFILSSKKLLLSDSGFYLCAWSPWTGVKETQYFGPGTRLLVL.

This clonotype has a handful of counts. J is TRBJ2-1 and V is TRBV20-1; TRBD2 matches 14 bases. V lost 3 bases, J lost 0 bases, and 1 base stayed unmatched. This CDR3 is built from 16 residues. Per germline, CDR1 DFQATT and CDR2 SNEGSKA (reference sequence). CDR3 residues: CSARGLAGASYNEQFF. The CDR3 DNA follows: TGCAGTGCTAGGGGACTAGCGGGGGCCTCCTACAATGAGCAGTTCTTC.

J is TRBJ1-1 and V is TRBV6-6, with D possibly matching TRBD1 (5 bases). Trimming shortened V by 3 bases and J by 0 bases, and 23 bases separated the two germline ends. CDR1 and CDR2 (germline): MNHNY, SVGAGI (reference sequence). This CDR3 contains 19 residues. This CDR3 reads CASSYSGRWSLAMNTEAFF. CDR3 DNA: TGTGCCAGCAGTTATTCGGGACGATGGTCATTGGCCATGAACACTGAAGCTTTCTTT.

This clonotype was counted a few times. V gene TRBV5-1 combines with J gene TRBJ1-1; 7 nucleotides agree with TRBD1. This CDR3 has 17 amino acids. CDR1 is SGHRS, CDR2 YFSETQ, per germline. The J segment lost 0 bases and the V segment lost 0 bases, leaving 8 bases of the junction unmatched. The CDR3 DNA is TGCGCCAGCAGCTTGGCCTACGGGGGGACAGTGAACACTGAAGCTTTCTTT. Protein product: CASSLAYGGTVNTEAFF.

This chain links TRBV6-5 with TRBJ1-2; D gene unclear. Looked up from germline, CDR1 is MNHEY and CDR2 is SVGAGI. This CDR3 is built from 14 residues. V shed 0 bases and J shed 2 bases, with 7 bases lying between them. The CDR3 spells CASSYSTQNYGYTF. The DNA of the CDR3 is TGTGCCAGCAGTTACTCCACTCAGAACTATGGCTACACCTTC.

In this sample, this clonotype turned up a few times. This chain uses TRBV6-5 with TRBJ1-3; D gene unclear. The CDR3 has 14 amino acids. V dropped 10 bases and J dropped 0 bases, with 13 bases sitting between them. Germline V CDR1 and CDR2: MNHEY, SVGAGI. The CDR3 sequence: CATGDATSGNTIYF. CDR3 sequence (DNA): TGTGCCACGGGTGATGCCACCTCTGGAAACACCATATATTTT.

The chain is built from TRBV29-1 and TRBJ1-1, with D perhaps matching TRBD1 (6 bases). Germline CDR1 is SQVTM and CDR2 is ANQGSEA. V gave up 4 bases and J gave up 1 base, with 16 bases separating them. This CDR3 is built from 15 residues. The CDR3 DNA reads TGCAGCGTTGCCCAGGGGAGGAGCTCGAACACTGAAGCTTTCTTT. It is translated as CSVAQGRSSNTEAFF. The variable domain in full, completed from reference TRBV29-1 and TRBJ1-1, reads SAVISQKPSRDICQRGTSLTIQCQVDSQVTMMFWYRQQPGQSLTLIATANQGSEATYESGFVIDKFPISRPNLTFSTLTVSNMSPEDSSIYLCSVAQGRSSNTEAFFGQGTRLTVV.

The gene calls are TRBV20-1 and TRBJ2-3; maybe TRBD2 (6 bases). The germline V and J ends were trimmed by 6 bases and 5 bases, with 18 bases remaining between them. CDR1 is DFQATT and CDR2 is SNEGSKA in the germline V gene (reference sequence). The CDR3 consists of 14 residues. In DNA, the CDR3 is TGCAGTGCCCCTCAGAGCGGGTCAGTAGATACGCAGTATTTT. This codes for CSAPQSGSVDTQYF.

The V gene is TRBV19, the J gene TRBJ2-2, with 8 positions matching TRBD1. Germline-derived CDR1 and CDR2 are LNHDA and SQIVND (reference sequence). The J segment lost 2 bases and the V segment lost 3 bases, leaving 5 bases of the junction unmatched. The CDR3 contains 16 residues. The CDR3 protein is CASSIHQGANTGELFF. The DNA of the CDR3 is TGTGCCAGTAGTATCCACCAGGGGGCAAACACCGGGGAGCTGTTTTTT.

About this clonotype: One junction end disagrees with the germline gene, perhaps due to a read error. The chain links TRBV28 to TRBJ2-1; TRBD1 might be the D (6 bases). The CDR3 extends over 13 amino acids. In germline, CDR1 is MDHEN, CDR2 SYDVKM. CDR3 loop: CASDRMGNNEQLF. The CDR3 coding sequence is TGTGCCAGCGACAGGATGGGAAACAATGAGCAGCTCTTC.